This TCR beta chain was recovered during a study of T cell responses to AZD1222 COVID-19 vaccine. In the study overall: Second-dose groups at about 4 or about 12 weeks were pooled. Study-wide results and caveats: The donor group comprised mostly white British people and more females; the analysis possibly underestimated clonal diversity. Nearly half of the spike-specific TCRs reportedly recognize variant regions that carry no mutations.

A word on this clone: What it binds is not known.

Trimming stripped 4 bases from V and 4 bases from J, with 23 bases between. This CDR3 comprises 17 residues. Germline assignment: CDR1 LGHNT and CDR2 FRNRAP. Only in-frame clones appear in the TCRdb table, and some are missing; sequencing was by immunoSEQ multiplex PCR. The sample has about 140,000 clones, 80% to 90% seen once. Sequenced here: peripheral blood, sampled on day 0 of AZD1222 vaccination. The V gene is TRBV12-5, the J gene TRBJ2-7; D may be TRBD1 or TRBD2 (5 bases each). The receptor was derived from an adult in good health. The CDR3 DNA is TGTGCTAGTGGTTCCCTCCGGGAAGAGCAGGGCCAATACGAGCAGTACTTC. This translates into CASGSLREEQGQYEQYF.